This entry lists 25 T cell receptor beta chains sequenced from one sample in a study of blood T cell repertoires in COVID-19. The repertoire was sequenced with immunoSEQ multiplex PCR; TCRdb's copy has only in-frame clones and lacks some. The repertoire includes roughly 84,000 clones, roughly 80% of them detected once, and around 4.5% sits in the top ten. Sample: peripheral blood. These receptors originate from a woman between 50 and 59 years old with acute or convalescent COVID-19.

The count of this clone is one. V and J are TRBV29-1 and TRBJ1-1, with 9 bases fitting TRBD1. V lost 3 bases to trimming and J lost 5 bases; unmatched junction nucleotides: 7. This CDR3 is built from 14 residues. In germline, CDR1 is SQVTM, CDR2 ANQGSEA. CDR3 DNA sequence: TGCAGCGTTGACCCACAGGGGGCCGGTACTGAAGCTTTCTTT. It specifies CSVDPQGAGTEAFF.

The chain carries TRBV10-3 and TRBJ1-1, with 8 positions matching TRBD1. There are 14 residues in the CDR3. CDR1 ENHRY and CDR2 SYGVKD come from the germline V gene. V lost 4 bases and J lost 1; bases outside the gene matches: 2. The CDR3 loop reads CAISAQGANTEAFF. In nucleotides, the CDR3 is TGTGCCATCAGTGCGCAGGGGGCGAACACTGAAGCTTTCTTT.

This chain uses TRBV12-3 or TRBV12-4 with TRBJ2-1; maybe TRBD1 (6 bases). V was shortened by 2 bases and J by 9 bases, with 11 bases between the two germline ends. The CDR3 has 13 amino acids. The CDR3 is CASSLMGAGEQFF. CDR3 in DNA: TGTGCCAGCAGTTTAATGGGGGCGGGTGAGCAGTTCTTC.

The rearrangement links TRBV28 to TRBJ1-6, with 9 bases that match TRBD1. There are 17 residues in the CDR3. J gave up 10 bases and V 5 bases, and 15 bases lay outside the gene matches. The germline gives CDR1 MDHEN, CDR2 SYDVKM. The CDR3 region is CASSSPGQGGLRSPLHF. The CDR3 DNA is TGTGCCAGCAGTAGCCCGGGACAGGGAGGTCTCCGGTCACCCCTCCACTTT.

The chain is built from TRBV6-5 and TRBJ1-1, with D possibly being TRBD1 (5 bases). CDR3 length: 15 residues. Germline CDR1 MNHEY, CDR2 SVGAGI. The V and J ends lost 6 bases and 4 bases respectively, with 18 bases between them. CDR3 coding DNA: TGTGCCAGCAGGACAGACCTAAGGAGTAGCACTGAAGCTTTCTTT. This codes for CASRTDLRSSTEAFF.

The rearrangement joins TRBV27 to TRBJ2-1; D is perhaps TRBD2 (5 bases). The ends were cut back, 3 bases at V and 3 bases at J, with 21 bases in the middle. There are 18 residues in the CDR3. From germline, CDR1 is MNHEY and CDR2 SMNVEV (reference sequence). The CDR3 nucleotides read TGTGCCAGCAGTTTTCAAAGCGCGGGTTATAGAATCTACAATGAGCAGTTCTTC. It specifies CASSFQSAGYRIYNEQFF.

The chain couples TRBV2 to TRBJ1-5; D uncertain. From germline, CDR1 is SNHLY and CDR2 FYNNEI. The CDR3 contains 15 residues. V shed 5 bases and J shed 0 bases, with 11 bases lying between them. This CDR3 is CASSRTSSSNQPQHF. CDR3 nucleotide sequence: TGTGCCAGCAGTCGTACATCCTCTAGCAATCAGCCCCAGCATTTT. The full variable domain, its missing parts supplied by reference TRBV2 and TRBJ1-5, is EPEVTQTPSHQVTQMGQEVILRCVPISNHLYFYWYRQILGQKVEFLVSFYNNEISEKSEIFDDQFSVERPDGSNFTLKIRSTKLEDSAMYFCASSRTSSSNQPQHFGDGTRLSIL.

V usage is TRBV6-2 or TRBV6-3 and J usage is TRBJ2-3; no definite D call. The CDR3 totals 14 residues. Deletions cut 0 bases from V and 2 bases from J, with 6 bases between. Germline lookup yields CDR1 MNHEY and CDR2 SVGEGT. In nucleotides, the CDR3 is TGTGCCAGCAGTTACTCGGGCTTCACAGATACGCAGTATTTT. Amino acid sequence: CASSYSGFTDTQYF.

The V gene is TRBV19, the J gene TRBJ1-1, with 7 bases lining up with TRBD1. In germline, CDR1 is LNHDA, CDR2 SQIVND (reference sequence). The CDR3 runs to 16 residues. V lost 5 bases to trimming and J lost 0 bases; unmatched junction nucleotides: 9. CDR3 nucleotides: TGTGCCAGTAGTGGGGGACAGAAACTTATGAACACTGAAGCTTTCTTT. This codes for CASSGGQKLMNTEAFF.

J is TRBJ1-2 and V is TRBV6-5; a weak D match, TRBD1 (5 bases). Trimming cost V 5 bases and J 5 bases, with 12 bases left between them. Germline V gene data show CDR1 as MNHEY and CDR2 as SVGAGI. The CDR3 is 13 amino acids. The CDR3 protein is CASSLPGGYGYTF. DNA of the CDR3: TGTGCCAGCAGTCTCCCCGGGGGGTATGGCTACACCTTC.

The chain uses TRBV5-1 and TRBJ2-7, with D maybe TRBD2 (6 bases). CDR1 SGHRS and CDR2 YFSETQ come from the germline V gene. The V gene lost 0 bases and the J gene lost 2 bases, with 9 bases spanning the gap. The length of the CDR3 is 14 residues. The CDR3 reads CASSLEGLAYEQYF. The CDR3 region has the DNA TGCGCCAGCAGCTTGGAGGGACTGGCCTACGAGCAGTACTTC.

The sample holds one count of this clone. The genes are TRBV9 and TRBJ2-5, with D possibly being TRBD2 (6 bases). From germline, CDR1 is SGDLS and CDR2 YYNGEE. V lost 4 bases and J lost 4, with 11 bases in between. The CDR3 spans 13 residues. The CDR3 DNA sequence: TGTGCCAGCAGCATCCAAGCGGGAGAGACCCAGTACTTC. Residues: CASSIQAGETQYF.

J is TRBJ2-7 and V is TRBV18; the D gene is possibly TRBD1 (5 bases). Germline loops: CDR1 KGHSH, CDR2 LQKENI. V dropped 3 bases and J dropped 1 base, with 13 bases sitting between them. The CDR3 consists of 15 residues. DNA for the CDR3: TGTGCCAGCTCACCCCCCGAAGGGGTGTCCTACGAGCAGTACTTC. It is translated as CASSPPEGVSYEQYF. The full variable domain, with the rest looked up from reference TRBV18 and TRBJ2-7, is NAGVMQNPRHLVRRRGQEARLRCSPMKGHSHVYWYRQLPEEGLKFMVYLQKENIIDESGMPKERFSAEFPKEGPSILRIQQVVRGDSAAYFCASSPPEGVSYEQYFGPGTRLTVT.

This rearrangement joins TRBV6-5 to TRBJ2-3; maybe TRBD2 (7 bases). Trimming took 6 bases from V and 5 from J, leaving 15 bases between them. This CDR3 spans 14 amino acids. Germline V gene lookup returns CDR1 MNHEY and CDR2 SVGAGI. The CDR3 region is CASRGGASGDTQYF. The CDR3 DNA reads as TGTGCCAGCAGAGGGGGGGCCTCTGGAGATACGCAGTATTTT.

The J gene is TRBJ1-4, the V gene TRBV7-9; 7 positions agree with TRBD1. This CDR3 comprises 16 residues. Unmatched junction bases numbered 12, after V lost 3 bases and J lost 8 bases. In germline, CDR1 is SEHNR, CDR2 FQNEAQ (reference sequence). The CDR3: CASSLGEGGPREKLFF. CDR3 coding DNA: TGTGCCAGCAGCTTGGGCGAAGGGGGCCCGAGAGAAAAACTGTTTTTT.

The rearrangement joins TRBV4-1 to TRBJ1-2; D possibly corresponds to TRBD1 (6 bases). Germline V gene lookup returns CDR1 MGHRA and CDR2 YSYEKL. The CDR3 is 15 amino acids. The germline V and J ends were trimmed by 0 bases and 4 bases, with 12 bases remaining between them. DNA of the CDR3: TGCGCCAGCAGCCAAGACCGGACAGTTGGCTATGGCTACACCTTC. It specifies CASSQDRTVGYGYTF.

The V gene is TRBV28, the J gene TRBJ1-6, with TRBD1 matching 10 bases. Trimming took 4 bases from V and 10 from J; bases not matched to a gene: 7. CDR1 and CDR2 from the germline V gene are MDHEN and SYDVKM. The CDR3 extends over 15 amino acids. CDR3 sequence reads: CASSSAGTGDSPLHF. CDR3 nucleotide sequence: TGTGCCAGCAGTTCCGCCGGGACAGGGGACTCACCCCTCCACTTT.

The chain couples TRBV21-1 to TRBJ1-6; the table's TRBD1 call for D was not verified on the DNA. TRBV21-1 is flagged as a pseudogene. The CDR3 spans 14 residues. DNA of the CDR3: TGTGCCAGCAGACCGGGACAGCCTAATTCACCCCTCCACTTT. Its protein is CASRPGQPNSPLHF.

CDR3: CASSYSGGLNTEAFF. The CDR3 region has the DNA TGTGCCAGCAGTTACTCGGGGGGACTGAACACTGAAGCTTTCTTT. The chain combines TRBV6-5 with TRBJ1-1; possibly TRBD1 for D (5 bases). CDR3 size: 15 residues. Germline V gene data show CDR1 as MNHEY and CDR2 as SVGAGI. Between the trimmed V and J ends, which lost 0 bases and 0 bases, there was a span of 8 bases.

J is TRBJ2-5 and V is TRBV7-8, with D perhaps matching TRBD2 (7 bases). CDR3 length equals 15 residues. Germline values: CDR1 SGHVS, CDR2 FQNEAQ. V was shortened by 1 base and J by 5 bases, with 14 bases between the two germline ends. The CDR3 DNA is TGTGCCAGCAGCTTAGGGTCCGGGGGGCCCGAGACCCAGTACTTC. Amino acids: CASSLGSGGPETQYF. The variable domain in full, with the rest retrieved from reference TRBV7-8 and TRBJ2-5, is GAGVSQSPRYKVAKRGQDVALRCDPISGHVSLFWYQQALGQGPEFLTYFQNEAQLDKSGLPSDRFFAERPEGSVSTLKIQRTQQEDSAVYLCASSLGSGGPETQYFGPGTRLLVL.

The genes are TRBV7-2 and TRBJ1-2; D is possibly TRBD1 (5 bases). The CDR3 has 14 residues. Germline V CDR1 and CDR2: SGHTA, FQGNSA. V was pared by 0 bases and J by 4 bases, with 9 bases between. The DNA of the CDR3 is TGTGCCAGCAGCTTAGCTAGGGGTAGCTATGGCTACACCTTC. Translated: CASSLARGSYGYTF.

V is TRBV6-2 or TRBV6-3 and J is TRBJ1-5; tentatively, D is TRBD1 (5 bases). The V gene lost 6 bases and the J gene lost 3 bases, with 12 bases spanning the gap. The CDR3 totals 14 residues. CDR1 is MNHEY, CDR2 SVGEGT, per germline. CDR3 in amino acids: CASSHGGNNQPQHF. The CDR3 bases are TGTGCCAGCAGCCACGGGGGGAACAATCAGCCCCAGCATTTT.

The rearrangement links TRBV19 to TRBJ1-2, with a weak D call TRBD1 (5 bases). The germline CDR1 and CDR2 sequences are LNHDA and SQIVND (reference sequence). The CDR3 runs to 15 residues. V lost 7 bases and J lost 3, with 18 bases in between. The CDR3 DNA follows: TGTGCCAGTACCGTCCCATGGAAGACAGACTATGGCTACACCTTC. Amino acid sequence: CASTVPWKTDYGYTF.

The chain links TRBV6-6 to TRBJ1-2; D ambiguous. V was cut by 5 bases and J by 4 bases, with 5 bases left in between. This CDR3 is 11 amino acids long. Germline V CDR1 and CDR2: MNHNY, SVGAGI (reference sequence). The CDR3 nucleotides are TGTGCCAGCAGTGAGGGCTATGGCTACACCTTC. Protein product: CASSEGYGYTF.

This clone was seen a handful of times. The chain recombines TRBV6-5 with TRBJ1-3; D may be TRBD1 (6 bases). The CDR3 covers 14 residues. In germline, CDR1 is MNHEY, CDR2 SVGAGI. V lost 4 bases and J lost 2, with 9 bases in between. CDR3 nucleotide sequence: TGTGCCAGCAGTTCGGCAGGGGCTGGAAACACCATATATTTT. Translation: CASSSAGAGNTIYF.